The 12 T cell receptor beta chains given below trace back to one sample, sequenced in a study of PD-1 blockade in classical Hodgkin lymphoma. As to time point: cycle 4 day 1 (C4D1), after 6 weeks of nivolumab. No patient escaped relapse after autologous stem cell transplantation, and brentuximab vedotin exposure varied. Using immunoSEQ multiplex PCR, the repertoire was profiled, and TCRdb retains in-frame clones only, with some absent. Of some 34,000 clones listed, 72% are singletons. The input for sequencing was peripheral blood mononuclear cells (PBMCs), taken before the fourth cycle of nivolumab. These receptors were obtained from a human donor with classical Hodgkin lymphoma.

The sample holds one count of this clone. CDR3 DNA: TGTGCCAGCAAAGCGGGAGTCGGTTACAATGAGCAGTTCTTC. The encoded protein is CASKAGVGYNEQFF. The chain has TRBV6-5 and TRBJ2-1; 8 bases line up with TRBD2. V lost 7 bases to trimming and J lost 4 bases; unmatched junction nucleotides: 6. This CDR3 has 14 amino acids. Germline V lookup: CDR1 MNHEY, CDR2 SVGAGI.

This chain uses TRBV27 with TRBJ2-5, with a weak D call TRBD2 (6 bases). Near its end, the DNA agrees better with TRBJ2-7, so the J call may be wrong. There are 14 residues in the CDR3. Germline values: CDR1 MNHEY, CDR2 SMNVEV (reference sequence). CDR3 region: CASSFVAGTGEQYF. In DNA form, the CDR3 reads TGTGCCAGCAGTTTTGTTGCGGGGACGGGCGAGCAGTACTTC.

V usage is TRBV7-8 and J usage is TRBJ2-1; D possibly uses TRBD1 or TRBD2 (5 bases each). Per the germline V gene, CDR1 is SGHVS and CDR2 is FQNEAQ. Deletions cut 5 bases from V and 5 bases from J, with 16 bases between. The CDR3 contains 15 residues. CDR3 protein: CASSRTGPMDNEQFF. In nucleotides, the CDR3 is TGTGCCAGCAGCCGAACGGGGCCCATGGACAATGAGCAGTTCTTC.

The V gene is TRBV5-1, the J gene TRBJ2-7; weak D call: TRBD2 (5 bases). The V end lost 6 bases, the J end lost 2 bases, and 12 bases lay between the germline ends. Germline CDR1 is SGHRS and CDR2 is YFSETQ. CDR3 length: 13 residues. The CDR3 sequence is CASTPDWAYEQYF. DNA of the CDR3: TGCGCCAGCACCCCGGACTGGGCCTACGAGCAGTACTTC.

The chain couples TRBV7-6 to TRBJ1-1, with D unresolved. Trimming removed 2 bases at V and 5 bases at J, with 6 bases between. The CDR3 sequence is 12 residues long. CDR1 is SGHVS, CDR2 FNYEAQ, per germline. The CDR3 DNA is TGTGCCAGCAGCTTAACGGGGACTGAAGCTTTCTTT. This encodes CASSLTGTEAFF.

The gene calls are TRBV9 and TRBJ2-3; 10 bases map to TRBD2. Germline V gene sequence: CDR1 SGDLS, CDR2 YYNGEE. V was pared by 0 bases and J by 3 bases, with 10 bases of the junction left unmatched. This CDR3 has 18 amino acids. CDR3 sequence (DNA): TGTGCCAGCAGCGTAGGGTTAGTTAGCGGGGGGTCAACAGATACGCAGTATTTT. Its translation: CASSVGLVSGGSTDTQYF. Full variable domain (remainder filled in from reference TRBV9 and TRBJ2-3): DSGVTQTPKHLITATGQRVTLRCSPRSGDLSVYWYQQSLDQGLQFLIQYYNGEERAKGNILERFSAQQFPDLHSELNLSSLELGDSALYFCASSVGLVSGGSTDTQYFGPGTRLTVL.

Worth noting for this clone: The sample carries other DNA sequences with the same CDR3. V and J are TRBV5-1 and TRBJ1-1; D might be TRBD1 (6 bases). Per the germline V gene, CDR1 is SGHRS and CDR2 is YFSETQ. Trimming shortened V by 5 bases and J by 6 bases, and 14 bases separated the two germline ends. The CDR3 consists of 13 residues. The CDR3 reads CASRNQGSAEAFF. The CDR3 bases are TGCGCCAGCAGAAATCAGGGGAGTGCTGAAGCTTTCTTT.

This clone occurred once. The chain joins TRBV9 to TRBJ2-1, with D maybe TRBD1 (6 bases). Trimming cost V 0 bases and J 10 bases, with 11 bases left between them. CDR1 SGDLS and CDR2 YYNGEE come from the germline V gene. The CDR3 is 13 amino acids. CDR3 bases: TGTGCCAGCAGCGTAGAGTCTGGGACAGAGCAGTTCTTC. Its protein is CASSVESGTEQFF.

The chain couples TRBV6-5 to TRBJ1-4, with 9 bases fitting TRBD1. Trimming at V came to 6 bases and at J to 7 bases, leaving 6 bases not matched to a gene. Per the germline V gene, CDR1 is MNHEY and CDR2 is SVGAGI. This CDR3 is built from 14 residues. The CDR3 loop reads CASSLDRGFEKLFF. CDR3 DNA: TGTGCCAGCAGCTTAGACAGGGGGTTTGAAAAACTGTTTTTT.

The J gene is TRBJ2-7, the V gene TRBV5-4; TRBD1 agrees at 7 bases. V was clipped by 3 bases and J by 0 bases; unmatched bases: 3. CDR1 and CDR2 (germline): SGHNT, YYREEE (reference sequence). The CDR3 contains 14 residues. DNA for the CDR3: TGTGCCAGCAGCTCCCGGGACAGCTCCTACGAGCAGTACTTC. Protein product: CASSSRDSSYEQYF. The entire variable domain, with the rest obtained from reference TRBV5-4 and TRBJ2-7, is as follows: ETGVTQSPTHLIKTRGQQVTLRCSSQSGHNTVSWYQQALGQGPQFIFQYYREEENGRGNFPPRFSGLQFPNYSSELNVNALELDDSALYLCASSSRDSSYEQYFGPGTRLTVT.

About this clone itself: At one of its ends the junction is not consistent with the germline gene, which may arise from a read error. This chain links TRBV4-2 with TRBJ2-2; 7 nucleotides agree with TRBD2. The CDR3 runs to 16 residues. CDR1 is LGHNA and CDR2 is YNFKEQ in the germline V gene. CDR3 amino acids: CASSQEKLANNGELFF. In DNA, the CDR3 is TGTGCCAGCAGCCAAGAGAAACTAGCGAACAACGGGGAGCTGTTTTTT.

This clone was seen more than once but under ten times. This sequence joins TRBV2 and TRBJ1-5, with a weak D call TRBD1 (5 bases). The V end was cut by 6 bases, the J end by 3 bases, with 12 bases between. There are 14 residues in the CDR3. In germline, CDR1 is SNHLY, CDR2 FYNNEI. CDR3 loop: CASRLQGFNQPQHF. The CDR3 DNA reads TGTGCCAGCAGACTGCAGGGATTCAATCAGCCCCAGCATTTT.